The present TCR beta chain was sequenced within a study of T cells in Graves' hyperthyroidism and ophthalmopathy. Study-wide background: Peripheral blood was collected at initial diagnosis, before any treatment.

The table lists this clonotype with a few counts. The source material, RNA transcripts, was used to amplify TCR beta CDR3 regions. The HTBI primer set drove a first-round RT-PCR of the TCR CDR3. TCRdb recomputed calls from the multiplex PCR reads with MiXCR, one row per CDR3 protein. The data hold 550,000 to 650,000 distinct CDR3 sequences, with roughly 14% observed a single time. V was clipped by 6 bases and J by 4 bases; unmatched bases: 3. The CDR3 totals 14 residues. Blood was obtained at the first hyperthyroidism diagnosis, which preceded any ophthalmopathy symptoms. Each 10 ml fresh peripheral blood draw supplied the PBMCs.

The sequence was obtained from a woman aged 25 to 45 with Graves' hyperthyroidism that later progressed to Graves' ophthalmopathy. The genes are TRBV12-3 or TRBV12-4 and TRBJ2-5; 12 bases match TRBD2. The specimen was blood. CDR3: CASRRGLAGETQYF. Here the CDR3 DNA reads TGTGCCAGCAGGCGGGGACTAGCGGGAGAGACCCAGTACTTC.